These 14 T cell receptor beta chains were sequenced from one sample in a study of cytomegalovirus exposure and HLA in healthy donors. 60 Vbeta and 13 Jbeta primers were used in PCR. This table comes from immunoSEQ multiplex PCR, and its TCRdb copy is limited to in-frame clones, with some not included. The ten top clones account for roughly 8%, within a sample of over 60,000 clones. Specimen: PBMCs. These receptors originate from a female donor in good health and CMV-seropositive.

The chain combines TRBV7-8 with TRBJ2-7, with D possibly matching TRBD2 (6 bases). V lost 5 bases and J 3 bases, leaving 20 bases between the germline ends. CDR1 is SGHVS, CDR2 FQNEAQ, per germline. There are 16 residues in the CDR3. In DNA form, the CDR3 reads TGTGCCAGCAGCACCCTTCCGGCGGGACGCTACTACGAGCAGTACTTC. Its translation is CASSTLPAGRYYEQYF.

The chain uses TRBV5-1 and TRBJ2-7; 14 positions match TRBD2. CDR3 length: 16 residues. The germline gives CDR1 SGHRS, CDR2 YFSETQ. Trimming at V came to 3 bases and at J to 3 bases, leaving 5 bases not matched to a gene. CDR3 bases: TGCGCCAGCAGCTCCAGACTAGCGGGGGGGCTCTACGAGCAGTACTTC. Its translation: CASSSRLAGGLYEQYF.

The V gene is TRBV2, the J gene TRBJ1-1; D is possibly TRBD1 (6 bases). Trimming removed 5 bases from V and 1 base from J, with 14 bases in between. Germline V gene data show CDR1 as SNHLY and CDR2 as FYNNEI. This CDR3 has 15 amino acids. CDR3 nucleotide sequence: TGTGCCAGCAGTCAAAACACCAGGGGGAACACTGAAGCTTTCTTT. It specifies CASSQNTRGNTEAFF.

This rearrangement joins TRBV7-6 to TRBJ2-2; D possibly corresponds to TRBD2 (6 bases). Germline V gene lookup returns CDR1 SGHVS and CDR2 FNYEAQ. The CDR3 contains 14 residues. V lost 5 bases to trimming and J lost 6 bases, with 13 bases between them. Written as DNA, the CDR3 is TGTGCCAGCAGCCCGCTCGGGGGTTCCGGGGAGCTGTTTTTT. It yields the protein CASSPLGGSGELFF.

The J gene is TRBJ2-5, the V gene TRBV7-3; 10 nucleotides match TRBD2. This CDR3 is 15 amino acids long. Germline CDR1 reads SGHTA; CDR2 reads FQGTGA. The junction had 2 bases not matched to a gene; V was cut back by 2 bases and J by 2 bases. CDR3 loop: CASSLGLAVQETQYF. The CDR3 DNA reads as TGTGCCAGCAGCTTAGGACTAGCGGTACAAGAGACCCAGTACTTC.

The chain combines TRBV30 with TRBJ2-1; D may be TRBD2 (6 bases). This CDR3 has 12 amino acids. CDR1 GTSNPN and CDR2 SVGIG come from the germline V gene (reference sequence). The V end was cut by 3 bases, the J end by 12 bases, with 15 bases between. In nucleotides, the CDR3 is TGTGCCTGGAGAGGTAGCGGATGGGCGCAGTTCTTC. Residues: CAWRGSGWAQFF. The whole variable domain, remainder taken from reference TRBV30 and TRBJ2-1, is SQTIHQWPATLVQPVGSPLSLECTVEGTSNPNLYWYRQAAGRGLQLLFYSVGIGQISSEVPQNLSASRPQDRQFILSSKKLLLSDSGFYLCAWRGSGWAQFFGPGTRLTVL.

V and J are TRBV7-6 and TRBJ2-7, with 8 bases aligning to TRBD2. Per the germline V gene, CDR1 is SGHVS and CDR2 is FNYEAQ. This CDR3 region has 20 residues. V trimming: 0 bases; J trimming: 2 bases; junction bases outside the gene matches: 18. The CDR3: CASSLAIGTSGGGFAYEQYF. The DNA of the CDR3 is TGTGCCAGCAGCTTAGCGATCGGTACTAGCGGCGGAGGATTCGCCTACGAGCAGTACTTC. Combining the CDR3 with reference TRBV7-6 and TRBJ2-7 gives the whole variable domain GAGVSQSPRYKVTKRGQDVALRCDPISGHVSLYWYRQALGQGPEFLTYFNYEAQQDKSGLPNDRFSAERPEGSISTLTIQRTEQRDSAMYRCASSLAIGTSGGGFAYEQYFGPGTRLTVT.

The V call is TRBV28, the J call TRBJ2-3, with TRBD2 identical over 9 bases. V shed 4 bases, J shed 6 bases, and the junction held 17 bases outside the gene matches. The CDR3 is 18 residues long. Germline CDR1 MDHEN, CDR2 SYDVKM. The CDR3 spells CASSSLRTSARQADTQYF. CDR3 sequence (DNA): TGTGCCAGCAGTTCCCTCCGGACTAGCGCGAGGCAGGCGGATACGCAGTATTTT.

The V call is TRBV6-5, the J call TRBJ2-2; D is unclear. The germline V gene encodes CDR1 MNHEY and CDR2 SVGAGI. The CDR3 runs to 13 residues. Trimming removed 9 bases at V and 4 bases at J, with 12 bases between. The CDR3 sequence is CASSQKITGELFF. The CDR3 DNA sequence: TGTGCCAGTTCACAGAAGATCACCGGGGAGCTGTTTTTT.

J is TRBJ2-3 and V is TRBV7-9, with 14 bases fitting TRBD2. The CDR3 extends over 17 amino acids. In germline, CDR1 is SEHNR, CDR2 FQNEAQ (reference sequence). Trimming cost V 4 bases and J 5 bases; bases outside gene matches: 8. The CDR3 protein is CASSSPGLAGAGDTQYF. CDR3 nucleotide sequence: TGTGCCAGCAGCTCTCCGGGACTAGCGGGAGCGGGAGATACGCAGTATTTT.

The chain couples TRBV6-1 to TRBJ1-2; 8 bases align to TRBD1. CDR3 length: 15 amino acids. The ends lost 4 bases at V and 2 bases at J; junction bases unmatched: 6. Looked up from germline, CDR1 is MNHNS and CDR2 is SASEGT. The CDR3 coding sequence is TGTGCCAGCAGTGTGGACAGGGCAATAAACTATGGCTACACCTTC. Translation gives CASSVDRAINYGYTF.

Remarks on this clone: Other DNA sequences in this sample translate to the same CDR3. This chain links TRBV6-1 with TRBJ1-2, with unresolved D. The CDR3 has 13 amino acids. Per germline, CDR1 MNHNS and CDR2 SASEGT. Trimming shortened V by 4 bases and J by 2 bases, and 8 bases separated the two germline ends. The CDR3 sequence: CASSVTENYGYTF. CDR3 coding DNA: TGTGCCAGCAGTGTGACGGAGAACTATGGCTACACCTTC.

The chain employs TRBV7-2 and TRBJ2-5, with D tentatively TRBD1 (6 bases). V gave up 4 bases and J gave up 1 base, with 19 bases separating them. There are 17 residues in the CDR3. Per germline, CDR1 SGHTA and CDR2 FQGNSA. The DNA of the CDR3 is TGTGCCAGCAGCTACAGAGGGGGACGGATACTCCAAGAGACCCAGTACTTC. This gives the protein CASSYRGGRILQETQYF.

The rearrangement links TRBV13 to TRBJ2-5, with D maybe TRBD1 (6 bases). This CDR3 region has 14 residues. Per the germline V gene, CDR1 is PRHDT and CDR2 is FYEKMQ (reference sequence). Trimming cost V 2 bases and J 1 base, with 8 bases left between them. The CDR3 DNA is TGTGCCAGCAGCTTACGGGACATCCAAGAGACCCAGTACTTC. The encoded protein is CASSLRDIQETQYF.